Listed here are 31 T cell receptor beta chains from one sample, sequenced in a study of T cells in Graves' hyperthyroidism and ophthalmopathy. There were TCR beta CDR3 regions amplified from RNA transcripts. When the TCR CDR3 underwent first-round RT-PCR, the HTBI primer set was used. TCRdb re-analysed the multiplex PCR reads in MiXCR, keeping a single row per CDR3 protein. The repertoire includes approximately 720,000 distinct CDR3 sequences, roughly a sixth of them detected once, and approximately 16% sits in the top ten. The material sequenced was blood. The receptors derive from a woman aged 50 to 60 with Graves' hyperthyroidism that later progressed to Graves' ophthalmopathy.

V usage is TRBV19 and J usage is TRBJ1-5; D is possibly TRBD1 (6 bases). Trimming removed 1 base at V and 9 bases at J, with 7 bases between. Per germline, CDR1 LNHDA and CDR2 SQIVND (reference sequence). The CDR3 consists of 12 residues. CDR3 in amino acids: CASSIGGGPQHF. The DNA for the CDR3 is TGTGCCAGTAGTATAGGAGGGGGGCCCCAGCATTTT.

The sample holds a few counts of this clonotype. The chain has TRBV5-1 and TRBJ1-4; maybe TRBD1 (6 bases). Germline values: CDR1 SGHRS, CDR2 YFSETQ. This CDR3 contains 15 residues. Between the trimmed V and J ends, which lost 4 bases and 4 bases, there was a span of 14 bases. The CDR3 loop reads CASSNGQTFNEKLFF. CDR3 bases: TGCGCCAGCAGCAATGGACAGACTTTTAATGAAAAACTGTTTTTT.

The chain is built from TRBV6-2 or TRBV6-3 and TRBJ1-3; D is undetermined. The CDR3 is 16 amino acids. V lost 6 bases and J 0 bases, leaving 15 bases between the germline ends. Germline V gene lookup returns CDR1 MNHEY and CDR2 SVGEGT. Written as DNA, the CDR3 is TGTGCCAGCAGAATGGTAGGACTCGGCTCTGGAAACACCATATATTTT. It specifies CASRMVGLGSGNTIYF.

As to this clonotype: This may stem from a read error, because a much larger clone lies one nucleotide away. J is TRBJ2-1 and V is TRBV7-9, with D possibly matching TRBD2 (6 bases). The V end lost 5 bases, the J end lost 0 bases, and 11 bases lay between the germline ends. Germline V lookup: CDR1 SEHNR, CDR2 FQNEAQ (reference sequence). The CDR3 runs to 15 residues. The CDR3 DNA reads TGTGCCAGCAGCCACGACGGGGGCTCCTACAATGAGCAGTTCTTC. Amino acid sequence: CASSHDGGSYNEQFF.

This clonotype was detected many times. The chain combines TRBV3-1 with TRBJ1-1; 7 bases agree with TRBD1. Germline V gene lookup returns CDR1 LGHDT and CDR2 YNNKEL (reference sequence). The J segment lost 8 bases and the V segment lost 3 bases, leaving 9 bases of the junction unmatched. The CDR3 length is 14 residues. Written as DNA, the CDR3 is TGTGCCAGCAGCCATCTTGACAGGGAGCAGGAAGCTTTCTTT. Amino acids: CASSHLDREQEAFF.

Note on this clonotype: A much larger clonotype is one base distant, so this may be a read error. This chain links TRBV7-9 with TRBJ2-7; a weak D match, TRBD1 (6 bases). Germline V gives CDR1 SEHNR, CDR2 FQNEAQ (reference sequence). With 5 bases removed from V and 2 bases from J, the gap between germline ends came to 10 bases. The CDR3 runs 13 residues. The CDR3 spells CASSPRDTYEQYF. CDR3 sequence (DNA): TGTGCCAGCAGCCCTCGGGACACCTACGAGCAGTACTTC.

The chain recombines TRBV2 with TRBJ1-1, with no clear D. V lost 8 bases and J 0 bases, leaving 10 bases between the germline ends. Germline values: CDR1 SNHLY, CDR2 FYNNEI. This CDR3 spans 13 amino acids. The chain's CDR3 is CASSWEMNTEAFF. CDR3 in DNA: TGTGCCAGCTCATGGGAAATGAACACTGAAGCTTTCTTT.

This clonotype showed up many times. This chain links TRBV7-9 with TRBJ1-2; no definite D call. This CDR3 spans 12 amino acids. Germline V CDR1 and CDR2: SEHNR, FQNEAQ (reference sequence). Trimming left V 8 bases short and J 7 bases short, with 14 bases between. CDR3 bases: TGTGCCAGCCCCCGGGAACGAGGTGGCTACACCTTC. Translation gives CASPRERGGYTF.

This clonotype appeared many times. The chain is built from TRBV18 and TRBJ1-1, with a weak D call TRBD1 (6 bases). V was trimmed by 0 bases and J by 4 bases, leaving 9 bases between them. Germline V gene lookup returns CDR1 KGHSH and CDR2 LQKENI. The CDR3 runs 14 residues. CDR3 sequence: CASSPPGGGTEAFF. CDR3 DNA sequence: TGTGCCAGCTCACCACCGGGGGGCGGCACTGAAGCTTTCTTT.

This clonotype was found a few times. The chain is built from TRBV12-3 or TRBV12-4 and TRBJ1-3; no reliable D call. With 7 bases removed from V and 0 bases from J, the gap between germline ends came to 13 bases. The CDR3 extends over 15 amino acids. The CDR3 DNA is TGTGCCAGCACCCCGGACGGGGTCTCTGGAAACACCATATATTTT. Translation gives CASTPDGVSGNTIYF.

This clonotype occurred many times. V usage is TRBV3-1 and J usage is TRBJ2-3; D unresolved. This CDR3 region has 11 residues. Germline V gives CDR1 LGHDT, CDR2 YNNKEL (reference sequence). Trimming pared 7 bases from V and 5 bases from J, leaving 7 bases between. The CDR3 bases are TGTGCCAGCAACGATCAAGATACGCAGTATTTT. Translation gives CASNDQDTQYF.

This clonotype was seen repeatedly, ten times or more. CDR3 nucleotide sequence: TGTGCCAGCAGTCCCGGGGACAGTCATCAGCCCCAGCATTTT. Translated, it gives CASSPGDSHQPQHF. This rearrangement joins TRBV12-3 or TRBV12-4 to TRBJ1-5; TRBD1 aligns across 7 bases. Germline trimming cut 5 bases from V and 5 bases from J; bases unmatched to any gene: 6. The CDR3 runs to 14 residues.

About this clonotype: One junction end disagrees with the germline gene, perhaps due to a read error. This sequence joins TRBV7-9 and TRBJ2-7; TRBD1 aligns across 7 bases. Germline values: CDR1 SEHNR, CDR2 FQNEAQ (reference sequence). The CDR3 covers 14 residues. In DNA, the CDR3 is TGTACCAGCTCTCTCCGGGACAGCCCCTACGAGCAGTACTTC. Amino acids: CTSSLRDSPYEQYF.

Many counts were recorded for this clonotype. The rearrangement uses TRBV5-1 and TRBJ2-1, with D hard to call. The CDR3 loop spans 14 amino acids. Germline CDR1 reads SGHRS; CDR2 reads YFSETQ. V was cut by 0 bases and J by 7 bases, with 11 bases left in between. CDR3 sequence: CASSLGPPTNEQFF. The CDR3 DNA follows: TGCGCCAGCAGCTTGGGCCCCCCAACGAATGAGCAGTTCTTC.

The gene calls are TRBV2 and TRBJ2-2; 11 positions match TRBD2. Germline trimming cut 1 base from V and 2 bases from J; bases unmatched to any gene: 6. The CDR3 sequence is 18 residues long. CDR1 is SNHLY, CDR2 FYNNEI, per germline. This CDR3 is CASSEELAGEINTGELFF. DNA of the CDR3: TGTGCCAGCAGTGAAGAACTAGCGGGGGAAATAAACACCGGGGAGCTGTTTTTT. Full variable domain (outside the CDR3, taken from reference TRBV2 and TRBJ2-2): EPEVTQTPSHQVTQMGQEVILRCVPISNHLYFYWYRQILGQKVEFLVSFYNNEISEKSEIFDDQFSVERPDGSNFTLKIRSTKLEDSAMYFCASSEELAGEINTGELFFGEGSRLTVL.

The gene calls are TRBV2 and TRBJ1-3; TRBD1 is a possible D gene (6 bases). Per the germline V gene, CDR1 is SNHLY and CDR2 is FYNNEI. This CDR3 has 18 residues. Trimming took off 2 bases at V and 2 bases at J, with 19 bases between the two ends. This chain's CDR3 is CASSEWGPGGPAGNTIYF. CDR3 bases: TGTGCCAGCAGTGAATGGGGACCGGGGGGGCCGGCTGGAAACACCATATATTTT.

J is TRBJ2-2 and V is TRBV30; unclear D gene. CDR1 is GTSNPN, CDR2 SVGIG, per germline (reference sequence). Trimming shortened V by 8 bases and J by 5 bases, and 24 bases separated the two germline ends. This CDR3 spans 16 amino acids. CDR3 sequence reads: CALDARLVGDTGELFF. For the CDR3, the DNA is TGTGCCCTGGACGCCCGGCTAGTCGGCGATACCGGGGAGCTGTTTTTT.

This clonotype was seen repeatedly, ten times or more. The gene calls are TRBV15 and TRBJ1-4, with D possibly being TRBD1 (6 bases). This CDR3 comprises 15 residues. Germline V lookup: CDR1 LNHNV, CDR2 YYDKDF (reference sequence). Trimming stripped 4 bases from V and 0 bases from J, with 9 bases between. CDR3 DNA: TGTGCCACCAGCACTCGGACAGCAACTAATGAAAAACTGTTTTTT. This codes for CATSTRTATNEKLFF.

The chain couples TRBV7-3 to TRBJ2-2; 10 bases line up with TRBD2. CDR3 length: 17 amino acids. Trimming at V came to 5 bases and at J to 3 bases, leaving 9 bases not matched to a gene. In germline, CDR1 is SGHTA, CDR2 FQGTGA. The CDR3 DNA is TGTGCCAGCAGCAAAATCGAGCGGGGGGGTTACACCGGGGAGCTGTTTTTT. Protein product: CASSKIERGGYTGELFF.

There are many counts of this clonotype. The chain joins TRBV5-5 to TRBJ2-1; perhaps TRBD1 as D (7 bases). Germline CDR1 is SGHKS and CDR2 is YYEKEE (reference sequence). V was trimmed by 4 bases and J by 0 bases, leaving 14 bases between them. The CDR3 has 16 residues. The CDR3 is CASSTRGDSSYNEQFF. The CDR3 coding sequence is TGTGCCAGCAGCACCAGGGGGGACAGCTCCTACAATGAGCAGTTCTTC.

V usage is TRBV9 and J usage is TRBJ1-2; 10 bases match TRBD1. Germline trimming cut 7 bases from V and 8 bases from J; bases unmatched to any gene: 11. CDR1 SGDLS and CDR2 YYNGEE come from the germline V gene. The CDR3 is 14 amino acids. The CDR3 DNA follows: TGTGCCAGCGACGTAAGAGGACAGGGGGACGGCTACACCTTC. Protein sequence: CASDVRGQGDGYTF.

CDR3 coding DNA: TGCAGTGCCCCGAAACCTGGGGGGCGCGTAACCGGGGAGCTGTTTTTT. Protein sequence: CSAPKPGGRVTGELFF. The J gene is TRBJ2-2, the V gene TRBV20-1; the D gene could be TRBD1 or TRBD2 (6 bases each). The germline gives CDR1 DFQATT, CDR2 SNEGSKA (reference sequence). This CDR3 comprises 16 residues. V was trimmed by 6 bases and J by 5 bases, leaving 22 bases between them.

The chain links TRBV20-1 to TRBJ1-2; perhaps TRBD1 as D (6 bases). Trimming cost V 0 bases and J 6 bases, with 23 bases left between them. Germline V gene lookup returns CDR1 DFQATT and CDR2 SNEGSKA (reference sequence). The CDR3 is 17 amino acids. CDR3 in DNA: TGCAGTGCTAGAGACGGGACACAGATTACCTCCTCTGATGGCTACACCTTC. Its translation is CSARDGTQITSSDGYTF.

The CDR3 region has the DNA TGCGCCAGCAGCCCGGACGACTTCGGATACGAGCAGTACTTC. Its protein is CASSPDDFGYEQYF. The V call is TRBV4-1, the J call TRBJ2-7; no reliable D call. Trimming removed 4 bases from V and 4 bases from J, with 14 bases in between. The CDR3 covers 14 residues. Germline V gives CDR1 MGHRA, CDR2 YSYEKL.

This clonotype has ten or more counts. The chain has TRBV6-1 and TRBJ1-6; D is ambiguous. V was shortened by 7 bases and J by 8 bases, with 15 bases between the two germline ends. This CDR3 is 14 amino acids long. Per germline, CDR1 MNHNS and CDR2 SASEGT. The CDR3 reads CASTRTLSDSPLHF. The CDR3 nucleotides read TGTGCCAGCACCAGGACTCTATCTGATTCACCCCTCCACTTT.

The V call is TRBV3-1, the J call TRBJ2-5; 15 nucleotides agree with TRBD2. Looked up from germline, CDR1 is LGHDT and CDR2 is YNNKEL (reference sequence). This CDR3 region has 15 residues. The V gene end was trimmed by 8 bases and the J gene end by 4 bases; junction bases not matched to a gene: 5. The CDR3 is CASGLGLAGGETQYF. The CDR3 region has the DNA TGTGCCAGCGGCCTGGGACTAGCGGGGGGAGAGACCCAGTACTTC.

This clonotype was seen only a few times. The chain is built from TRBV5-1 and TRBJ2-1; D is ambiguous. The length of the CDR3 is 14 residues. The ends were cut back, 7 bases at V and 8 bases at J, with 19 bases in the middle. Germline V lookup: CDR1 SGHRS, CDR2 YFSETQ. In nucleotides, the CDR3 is TGCGCCAGCGGCGGCGGCGTTAAACGGGATGAGCAGTTCTTC. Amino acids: CASGGGVKRDEQFF.

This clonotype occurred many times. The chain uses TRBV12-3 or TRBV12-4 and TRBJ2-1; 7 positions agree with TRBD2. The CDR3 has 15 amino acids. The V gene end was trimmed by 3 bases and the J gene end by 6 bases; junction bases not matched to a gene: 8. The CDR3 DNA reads TGTGCCAGCAGTTTCGGGGGGATAGGGACCAATGAGCAGTTCTTC. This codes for CASSFGGIGTNEQFF.

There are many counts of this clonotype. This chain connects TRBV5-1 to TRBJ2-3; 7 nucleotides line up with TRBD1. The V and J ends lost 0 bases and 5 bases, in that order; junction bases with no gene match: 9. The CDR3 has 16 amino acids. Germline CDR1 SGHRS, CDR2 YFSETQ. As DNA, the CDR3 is TGCGCCAGCAGCTTGGAGGGCAGGGGGTCTGGAGATACGCAGTATTTT. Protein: CASSLEGRGSGDTQYF.

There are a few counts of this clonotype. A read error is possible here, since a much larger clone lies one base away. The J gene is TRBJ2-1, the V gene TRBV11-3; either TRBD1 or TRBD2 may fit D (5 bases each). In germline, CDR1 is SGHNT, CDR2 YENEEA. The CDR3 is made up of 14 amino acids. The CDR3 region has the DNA TGTGCCAGCAGCGCGACCTCCTGGGGGAATGAGCAGCTCTTC. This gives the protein CASSATSWGNEQLF.

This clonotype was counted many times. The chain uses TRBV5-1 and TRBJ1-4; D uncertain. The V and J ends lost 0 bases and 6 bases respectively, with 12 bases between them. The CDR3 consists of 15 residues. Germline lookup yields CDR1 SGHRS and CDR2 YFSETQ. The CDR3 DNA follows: TGCGCCAGCAGCTTGGACCCGGGATCGGATGAAAAACTGTTTTTT. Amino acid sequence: CASSLDPGSDEKLFF.